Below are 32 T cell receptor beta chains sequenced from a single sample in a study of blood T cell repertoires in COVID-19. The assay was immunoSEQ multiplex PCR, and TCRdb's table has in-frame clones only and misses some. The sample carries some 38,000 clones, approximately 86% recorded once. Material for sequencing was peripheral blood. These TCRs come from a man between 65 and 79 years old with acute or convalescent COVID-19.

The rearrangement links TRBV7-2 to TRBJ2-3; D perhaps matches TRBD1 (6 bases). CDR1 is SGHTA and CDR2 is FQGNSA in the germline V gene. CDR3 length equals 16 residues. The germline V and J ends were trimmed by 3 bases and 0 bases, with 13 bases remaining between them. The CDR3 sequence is CASSFSDGTSTDTQYF. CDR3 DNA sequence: TGTGCCAGCAGCTTCTCGGACGGGACAAGCACAGATACGCAGTATTTT. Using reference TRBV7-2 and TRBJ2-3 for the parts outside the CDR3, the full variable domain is GAGVSQSPSNKVTEKGKDVELRCDPISGHTALYWYRQSLGQGLEFLIYFQGNSAPDKSGLPSDRFSAERTGGSVSTLTIQRTQQEDSAVYLCASSFSDGTSTDTQYFGPGTRLTVL.

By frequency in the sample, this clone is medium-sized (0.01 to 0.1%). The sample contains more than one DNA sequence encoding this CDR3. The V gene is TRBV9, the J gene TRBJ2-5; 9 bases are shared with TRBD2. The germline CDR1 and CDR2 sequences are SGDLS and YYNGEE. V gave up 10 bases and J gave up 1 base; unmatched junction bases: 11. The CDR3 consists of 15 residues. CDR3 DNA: TGTGCCCCCAGCGGCGGGGGGGGGCCCCAAGAGACCCAGTACTTC. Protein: CAPSGGGGPQETQYF.

The CDR3 loop is CASSPPGRLGGNTIYF. The CDR3 DNA is TGTGCCAGCTCACCACCCGGGAGGCTTGGTGGAAACACCATATATTTT. The rearrangement joins TRBV18 to TRBJ1-3; D remains unclear. The CDR3 is 16 residues long. Trimming removed 0 bases from V and 3 bases from J, with 12 bases in between. Germline CDR1 KGHSH, CDR2 LQKENI. The entire variable domain, with the rest obtained from reference TRBV18 and TRBJ1-3, is as follows: NAGVMQNPRHLVRRRGQEARLRCSPMKGHSHVYWYRQLPEEGLKFMVYLQKENIIDESGMPKERFSAEFPKEGPSILRIQQVVRGDSAAYFCASSPPGRLGGNTIYFGEGSWLTVV.

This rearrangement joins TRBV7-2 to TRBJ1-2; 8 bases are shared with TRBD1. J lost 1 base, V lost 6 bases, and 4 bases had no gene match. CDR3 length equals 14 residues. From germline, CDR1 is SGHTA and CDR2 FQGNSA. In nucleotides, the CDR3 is TGTGCCAGCAGACGGGACAGGATTAACTATGGCTACACCTTC. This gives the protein CASRRDRINYGYTF.

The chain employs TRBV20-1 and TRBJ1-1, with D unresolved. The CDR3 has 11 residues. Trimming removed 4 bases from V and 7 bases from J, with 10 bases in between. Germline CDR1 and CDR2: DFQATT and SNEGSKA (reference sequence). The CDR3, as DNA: TGCAGTGCTACTTCGCAGGTTGAAGCTTTCTTT. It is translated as CSATSQVEAFF.

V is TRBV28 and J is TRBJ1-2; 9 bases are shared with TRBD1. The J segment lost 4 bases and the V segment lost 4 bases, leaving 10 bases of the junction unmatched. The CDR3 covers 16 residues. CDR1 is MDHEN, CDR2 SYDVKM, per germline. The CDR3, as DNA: TGTGCCAGCAGTTCGATACAGGGGGCTTTCGTCTATGGCTACACCTTC. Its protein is CASSSIQGAFVYGYTF.

The CDR3 nucleotides read TGTGCCAGCAGCCAAGGGGGGGGAAGGGTGAACACTGAAGCTTTCTTT. It yields the protein CASSQGGGRVNTEAFF. This sequence joins TRBV3-1 (or the pseudogene TRBV3-2) and TRBJ1-1; possibly TRBD1 for D (5 bases). This CDR3 is 16 amino acids long. Germline-derived CDR1 and CDR2 are LGHDT and YNNKEL (reference sequence). With 1 base removed from V and 0 bases from J, the gap between germline ends came to 12 bases.

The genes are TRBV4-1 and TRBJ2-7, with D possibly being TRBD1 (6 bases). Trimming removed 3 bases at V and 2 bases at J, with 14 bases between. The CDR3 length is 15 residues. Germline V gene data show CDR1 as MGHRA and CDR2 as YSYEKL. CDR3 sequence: CASSQGSRGPYEQYF. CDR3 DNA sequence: TGCGCCAGCAGCCAGGGAAGCAGGGGCCCCTACGAGCAGTACTTC.

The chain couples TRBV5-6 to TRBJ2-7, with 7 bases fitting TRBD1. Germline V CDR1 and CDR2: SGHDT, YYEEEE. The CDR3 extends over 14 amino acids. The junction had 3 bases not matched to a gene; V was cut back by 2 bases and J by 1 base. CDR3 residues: CASSFEGASYEQYF. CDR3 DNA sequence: TGTGCCAGCAGCTTCGAGGGGGCATCCTACGAGCAGTACTTC.

The CDR3 protein is CASSVGGQYNSPLHF. The CDR3 DNA sequence: TGTGCCAGCAGCGTAGGTGGACAATATAATTCACCCCTCCACTTT. This sequence joins TRBV9 and TRBJ1-6; possible D gene TRBD1, 5 bases. Germline loops: CDR1 SGDLS, CDR2 YYNGEE. There are 15 residues in the CDR3. Trimming cost V 0 bases and J 4 bases, with 8 bases left between them.

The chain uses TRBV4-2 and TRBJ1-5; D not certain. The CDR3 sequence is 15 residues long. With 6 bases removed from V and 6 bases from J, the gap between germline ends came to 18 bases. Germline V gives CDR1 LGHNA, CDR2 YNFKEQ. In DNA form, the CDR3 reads TGTGCCAGCAGTCCGCAACCGGGTATCGGTCAGCCCCAGCATTTT. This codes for CASSPQPGIGQPQHF.

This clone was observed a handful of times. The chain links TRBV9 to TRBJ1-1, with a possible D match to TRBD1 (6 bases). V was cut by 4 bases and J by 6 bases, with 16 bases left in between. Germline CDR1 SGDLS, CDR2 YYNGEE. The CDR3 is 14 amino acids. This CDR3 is CASSPLSQGAEAFF. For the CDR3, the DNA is TGTGCCAGCAGCCCCCTTTCACAGGGCGCTGAAGCTTTCTTT.

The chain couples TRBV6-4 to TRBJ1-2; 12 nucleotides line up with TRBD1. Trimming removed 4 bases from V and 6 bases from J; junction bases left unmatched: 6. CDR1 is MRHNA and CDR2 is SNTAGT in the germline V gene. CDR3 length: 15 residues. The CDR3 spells CASSVGQGALHGYTF. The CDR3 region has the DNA TGTGCCAGCAGTGTGGGACAGGGGGCGTTGCATGGCTACACCTTC.

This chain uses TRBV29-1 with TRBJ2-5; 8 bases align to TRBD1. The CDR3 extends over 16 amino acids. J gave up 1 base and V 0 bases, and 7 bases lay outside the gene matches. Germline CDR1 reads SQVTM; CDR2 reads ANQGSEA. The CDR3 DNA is TGCAGCGTTGAAGAAGCTGAACAGGGGGTCCAAGAGACCCAGTACTTC. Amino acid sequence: CSVEEAEQGVQETQYF.

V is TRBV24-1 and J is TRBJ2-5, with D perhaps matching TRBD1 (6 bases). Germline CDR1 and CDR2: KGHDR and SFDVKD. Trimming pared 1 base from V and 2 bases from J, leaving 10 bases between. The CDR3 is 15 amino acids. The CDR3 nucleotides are TGTGCCACCAGTGATTTTCGGGACACTCAAGAGACCCAGTACTTC. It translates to CATSDFRDTQETQYF.

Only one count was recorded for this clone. The CDR3 spells CASSEGQGSYEQYF. For the CDR3, the DNA is TGTGCCAGCTCAGAGGGACAGGGTTCCTACGAGCAGTACTTC. J is TRBJ2-7 and V is TRBV18; 9 bases align to TRBD1. Germline CDR1 and CDR2: KGHSH and LQKENI. Losses at the gene ends were 5 bases for V and 1 base for J; bases not matched to a gene: 3. The CDR3 runs to 14 residues.

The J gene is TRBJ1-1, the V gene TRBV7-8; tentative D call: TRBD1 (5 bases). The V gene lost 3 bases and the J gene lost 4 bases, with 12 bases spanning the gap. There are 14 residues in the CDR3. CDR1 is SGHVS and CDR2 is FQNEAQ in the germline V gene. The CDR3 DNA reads TGTGCCAGCAGCTTCCCCGGGGGTTCCACTGAAGCTTTCTTT. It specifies CASSFPGGSTEAFF.

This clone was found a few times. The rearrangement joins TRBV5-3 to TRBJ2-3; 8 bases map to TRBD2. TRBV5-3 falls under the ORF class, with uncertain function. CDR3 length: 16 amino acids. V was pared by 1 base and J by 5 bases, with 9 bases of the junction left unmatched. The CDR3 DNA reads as TGTGCCAGAAGCTTGAACCGGGAGGGCCGGGGAGATACGCAGTATTTT. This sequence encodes CARSLNREGRGDTQYF.

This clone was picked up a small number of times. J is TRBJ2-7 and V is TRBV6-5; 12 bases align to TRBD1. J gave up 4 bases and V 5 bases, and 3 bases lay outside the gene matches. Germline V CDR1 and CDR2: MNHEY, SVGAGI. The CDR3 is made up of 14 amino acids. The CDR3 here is CASSRDRGQYEQYF. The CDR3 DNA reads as TGTGCCAGCAGTAGGGACAGGGGGCAATACGAGCAGTACTTC.

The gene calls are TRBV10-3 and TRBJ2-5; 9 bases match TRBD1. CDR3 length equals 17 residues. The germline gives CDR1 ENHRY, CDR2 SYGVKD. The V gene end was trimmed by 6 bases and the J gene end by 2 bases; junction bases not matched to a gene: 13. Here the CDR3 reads CAIRPGTGSEGQETQYF. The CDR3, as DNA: TGTGCCATCAGGCCCGGGACAGGGAGCGAGGGGCAAGAGACCCAGTACTTC.

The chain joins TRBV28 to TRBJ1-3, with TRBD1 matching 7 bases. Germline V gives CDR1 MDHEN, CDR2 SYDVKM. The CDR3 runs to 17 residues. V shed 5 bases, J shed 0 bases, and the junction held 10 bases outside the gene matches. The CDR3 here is CASSPRTGGSSGNTIYF. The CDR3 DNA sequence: TGTGCCAGCAGTCCGCGGACAGGCGGTTCCTCTGGAAACACCATATATTTT.

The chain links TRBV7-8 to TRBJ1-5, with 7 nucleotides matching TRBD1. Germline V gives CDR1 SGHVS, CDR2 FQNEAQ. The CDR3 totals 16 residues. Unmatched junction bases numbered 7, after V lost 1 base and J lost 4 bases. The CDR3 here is CASSLGGQLLNQPQHF. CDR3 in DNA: TGTGCCAGCAGCTTAGGGGGACAGCTTCTTAATCAGCCCCAGCATTTT.

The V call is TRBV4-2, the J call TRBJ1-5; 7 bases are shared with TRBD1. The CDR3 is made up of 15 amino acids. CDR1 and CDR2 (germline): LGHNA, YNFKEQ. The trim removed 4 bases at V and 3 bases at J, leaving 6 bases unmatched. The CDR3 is CASSREDRNNQPQHF. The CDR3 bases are TGTGCCAGCAGCCGAGAGGACAGGAACAATCAGCCCCAGCATTTT.

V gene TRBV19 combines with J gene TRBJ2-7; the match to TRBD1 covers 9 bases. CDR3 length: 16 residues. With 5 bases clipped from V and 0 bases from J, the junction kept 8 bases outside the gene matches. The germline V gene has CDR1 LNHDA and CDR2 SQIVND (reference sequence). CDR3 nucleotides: TGTGCCAGTAGTCACGGCCGACAGGGGGTCTCCTACGAGCAGTACTTC. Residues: CASSHGRQGVSYEQYF.

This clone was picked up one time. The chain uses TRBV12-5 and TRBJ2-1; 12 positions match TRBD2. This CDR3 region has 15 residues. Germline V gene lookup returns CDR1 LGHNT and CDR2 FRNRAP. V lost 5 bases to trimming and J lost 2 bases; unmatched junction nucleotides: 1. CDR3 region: CASGRTSGTYNEQFF. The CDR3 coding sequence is TGTGCTAGTGGTCGGACTAGCGGGACCTACAATGAGCAGTTCTTC.

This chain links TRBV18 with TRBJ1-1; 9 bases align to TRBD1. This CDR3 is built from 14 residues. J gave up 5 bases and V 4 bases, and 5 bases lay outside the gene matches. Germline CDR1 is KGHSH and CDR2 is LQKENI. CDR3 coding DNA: TGTGCCAGCTCACAGGACAGGGGACCGACTGAAGCTTTCTTT. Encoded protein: CASSQDRGPTEAFF.

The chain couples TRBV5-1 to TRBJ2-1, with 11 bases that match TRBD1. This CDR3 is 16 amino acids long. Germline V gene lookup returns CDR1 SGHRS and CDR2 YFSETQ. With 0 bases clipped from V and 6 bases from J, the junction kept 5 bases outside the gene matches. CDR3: CASSLATGTGGNEQFF. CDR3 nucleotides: TGCGCCAGCAGCTTGGCCACCGGGACAGGGGGCAATGAGCAGTTCTTC. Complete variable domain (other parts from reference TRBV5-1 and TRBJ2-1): KAGVTQTPRYLIKTRGQQVTLSCSPISGHRSVSWYQQTPGQGLQFLFEYFSETQRNKGNFPGRFSGRQFSNSRSEMNVSTLELGDSALYLCASSLATGTGGNEQFFGPGTRLTVL.

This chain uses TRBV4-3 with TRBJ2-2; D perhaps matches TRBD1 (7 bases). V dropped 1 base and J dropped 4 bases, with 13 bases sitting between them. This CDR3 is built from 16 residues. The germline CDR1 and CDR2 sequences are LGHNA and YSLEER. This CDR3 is CASSQVDREATGELFF. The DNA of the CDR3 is TGCGCCAGCAGCCAAGTCGACAGGGAGGCCACCGGGGAGCTGTTTTTT.

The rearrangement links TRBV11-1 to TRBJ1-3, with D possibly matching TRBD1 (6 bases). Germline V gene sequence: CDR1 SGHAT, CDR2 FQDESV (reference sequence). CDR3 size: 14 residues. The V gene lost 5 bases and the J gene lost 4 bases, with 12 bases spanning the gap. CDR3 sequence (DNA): TGTGCCAGCAGCCACAGGGAGAGAGGAAACACCATATATTTT. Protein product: CASSHRERGNTIYF.

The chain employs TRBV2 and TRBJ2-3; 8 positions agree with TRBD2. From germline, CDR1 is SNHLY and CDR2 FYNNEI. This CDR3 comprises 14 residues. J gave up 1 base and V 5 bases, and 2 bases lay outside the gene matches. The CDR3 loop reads CASSPTSGTDTQYF. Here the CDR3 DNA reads TGTGCCAGCAGTCCGACTAGCGGCACAGATACGCAGTATTTT.

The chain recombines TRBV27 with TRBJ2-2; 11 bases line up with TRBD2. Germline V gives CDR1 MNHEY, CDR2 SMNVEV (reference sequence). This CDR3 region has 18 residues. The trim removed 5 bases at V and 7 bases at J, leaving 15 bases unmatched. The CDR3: CASSPSPGLAGGLGELFF. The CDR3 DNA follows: TGTGCCAGCAGTCCGTCCCCGGGGCTAGCGGGAGGTCTCGGGGAGCTGTTTTTT.

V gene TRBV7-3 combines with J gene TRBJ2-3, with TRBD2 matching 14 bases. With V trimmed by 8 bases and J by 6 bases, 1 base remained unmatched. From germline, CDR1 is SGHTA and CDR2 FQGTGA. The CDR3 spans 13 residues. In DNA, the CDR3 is TGTGCCAGCGGGACTAGCGGGAGTGATACGCAGTATTTT. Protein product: CASGTSGSDTQYF. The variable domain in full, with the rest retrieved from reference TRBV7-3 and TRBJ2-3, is GAGVSQTPSNKVTEKGKYVELRCDPISGHTALYWYRQSLGQGPEFLIYFQGTGAADDSGLPNDRFFAVRPEGSVSTLKIQRTERGDSAVYLCASGTSGSDTQYFGPGTRLTVL.